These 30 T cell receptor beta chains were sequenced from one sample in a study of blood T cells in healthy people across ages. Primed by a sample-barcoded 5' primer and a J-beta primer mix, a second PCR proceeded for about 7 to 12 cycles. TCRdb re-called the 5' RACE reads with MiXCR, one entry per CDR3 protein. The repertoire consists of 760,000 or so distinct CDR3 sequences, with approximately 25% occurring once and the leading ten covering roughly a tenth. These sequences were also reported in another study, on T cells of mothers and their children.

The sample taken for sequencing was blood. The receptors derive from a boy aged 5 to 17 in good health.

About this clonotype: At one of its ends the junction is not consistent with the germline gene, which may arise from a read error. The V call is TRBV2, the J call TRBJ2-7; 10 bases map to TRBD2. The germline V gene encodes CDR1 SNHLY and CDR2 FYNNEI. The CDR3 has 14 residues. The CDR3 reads CASSEASGRPVGHF. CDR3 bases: TGTGCCAGCAGTGAAGCTAGCGGGAGGCCCGTCGGGCACTTC. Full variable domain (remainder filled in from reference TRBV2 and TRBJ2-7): EPEVTQTPSHQVTQMGQEVILRCVPISNHLYFYWYRQILGQKVEFLVSFYNNEISEKSEIFDDQFSVERPDGSNFTLKIRSTKLEDSAMYFCASSEASGRPVGHFGPGTRLTVT.

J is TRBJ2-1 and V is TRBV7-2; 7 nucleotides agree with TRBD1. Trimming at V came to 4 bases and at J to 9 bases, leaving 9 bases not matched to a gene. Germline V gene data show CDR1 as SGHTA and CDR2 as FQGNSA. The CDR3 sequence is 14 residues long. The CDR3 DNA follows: TGTGCCAGCAGCTCAGGGGGAGATTTACGTGAGCAGTTCTTC. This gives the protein CASSSGGDLREQFF.

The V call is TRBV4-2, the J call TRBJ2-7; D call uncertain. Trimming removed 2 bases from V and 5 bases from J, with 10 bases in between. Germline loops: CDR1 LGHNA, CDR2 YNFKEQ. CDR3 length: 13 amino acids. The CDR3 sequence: CASSQWAVDEQYF. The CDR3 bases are TGTGCCAGCAGCCAATGGGCAGTGGACGAGCAGTACTTC.

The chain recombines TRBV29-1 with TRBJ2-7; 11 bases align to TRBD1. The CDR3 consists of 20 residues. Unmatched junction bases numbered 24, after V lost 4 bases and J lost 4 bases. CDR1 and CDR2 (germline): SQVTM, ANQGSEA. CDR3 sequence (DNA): TGCAGCGTTGGAACCTCCACCCCTCCAAGGTGGACAGGGGGCATGTACGAGCAGTACTTC. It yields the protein CSVGTSTPPRWTGGMYEQYF.

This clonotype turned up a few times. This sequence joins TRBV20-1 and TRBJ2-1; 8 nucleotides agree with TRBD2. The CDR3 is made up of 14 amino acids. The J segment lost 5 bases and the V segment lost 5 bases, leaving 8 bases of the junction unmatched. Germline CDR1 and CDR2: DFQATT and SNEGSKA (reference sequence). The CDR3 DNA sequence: TGCAGTGCTGGAGCGGGGGCCCTAAACAATGAGCAGTTCTTC. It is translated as CSAGAGALNNEQFF.

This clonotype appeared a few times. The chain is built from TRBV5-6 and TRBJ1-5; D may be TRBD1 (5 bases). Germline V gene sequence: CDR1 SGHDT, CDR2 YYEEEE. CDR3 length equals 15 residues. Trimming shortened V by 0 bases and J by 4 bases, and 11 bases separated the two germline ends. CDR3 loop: CASSLARAGNQPQHF. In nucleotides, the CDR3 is TGTGCCAGCAGCTTGGCCCGGGCAGGGAATCAGCCCCAGCATTTT. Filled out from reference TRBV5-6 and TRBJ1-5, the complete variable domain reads DAGVTQSPTHLIKTRGQQVTLRCSPKSGHDTVSWYQQALGQGPQFIFQYYEEEERQRGNFPDRFSGHQFPNYSSELNVNALLLGDSALYLCASSLARAGNQPQHFGDGTRLSIL.

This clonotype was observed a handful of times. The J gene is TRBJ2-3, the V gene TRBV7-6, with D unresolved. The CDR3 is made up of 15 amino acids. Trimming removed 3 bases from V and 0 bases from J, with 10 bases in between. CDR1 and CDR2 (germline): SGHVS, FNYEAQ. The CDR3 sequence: CASSFNPRSTDTQYF. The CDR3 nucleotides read TGTGCCAGCAGCTTTAACCCGAGAAGCACAGATACGCAGTATTTT.

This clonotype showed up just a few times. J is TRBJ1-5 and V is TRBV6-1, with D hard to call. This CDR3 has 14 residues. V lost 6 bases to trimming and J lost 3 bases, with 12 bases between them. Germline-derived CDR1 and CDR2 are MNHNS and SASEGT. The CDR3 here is CASREEPNNQPQHF. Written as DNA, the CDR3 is TGTGCCAGCAGGGAGGAGCCCAACAATCAGCCCCAGCATTTT.

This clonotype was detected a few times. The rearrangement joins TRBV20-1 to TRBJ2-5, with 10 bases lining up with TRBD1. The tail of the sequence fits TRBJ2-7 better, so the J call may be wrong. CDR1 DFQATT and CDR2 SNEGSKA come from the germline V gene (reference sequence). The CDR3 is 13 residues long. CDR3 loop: CSAMTGGAYEQYF. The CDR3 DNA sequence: TGCAGTGCGATGACAGGGGGCGCCTACGAGCAGTACTTC.

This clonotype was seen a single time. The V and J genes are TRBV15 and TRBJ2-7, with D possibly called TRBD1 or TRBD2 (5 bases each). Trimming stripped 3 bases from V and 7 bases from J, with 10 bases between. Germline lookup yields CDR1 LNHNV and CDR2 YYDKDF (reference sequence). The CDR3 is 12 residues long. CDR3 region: CATSSVGREQYF. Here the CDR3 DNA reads TGTGCCACCAGCAGTGTGGGACGGGAGCAGTACTTC.

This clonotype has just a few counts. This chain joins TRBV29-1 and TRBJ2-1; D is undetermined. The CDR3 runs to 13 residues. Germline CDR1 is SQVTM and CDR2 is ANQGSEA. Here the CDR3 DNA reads TGCAGTGCCGGGTCCGGCTCCTACAATGAGCAGTTCTTC. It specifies CSAGSGSYNEQFF.

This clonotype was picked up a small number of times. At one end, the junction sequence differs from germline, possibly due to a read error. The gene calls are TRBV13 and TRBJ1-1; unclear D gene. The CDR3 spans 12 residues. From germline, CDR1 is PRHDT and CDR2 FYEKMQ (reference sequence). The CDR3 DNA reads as TGTGCCAGCAGCTCATTAGACCGCCTCAGGATCTTT. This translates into CASSSLDRLRIF. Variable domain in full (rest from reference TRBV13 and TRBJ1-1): AAGVIQSPRHLIKEKRETATLKCYPIPRHDTVYWYQQGPGQDPQFLISFYEKMQSDKGSIPDRFSAQQFSDYHSELNMSSLELGDSALYFCASSSLDRLRIFGQGTRLTVV.

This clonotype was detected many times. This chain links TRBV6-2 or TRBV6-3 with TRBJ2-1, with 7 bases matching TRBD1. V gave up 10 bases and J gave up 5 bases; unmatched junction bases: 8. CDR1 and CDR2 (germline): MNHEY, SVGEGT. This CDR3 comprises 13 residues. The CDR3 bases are TGTGCCACCAAGGGACAGTGGGACAATGAGCAGTTCTTC. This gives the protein CATKGQWDNEQFF.

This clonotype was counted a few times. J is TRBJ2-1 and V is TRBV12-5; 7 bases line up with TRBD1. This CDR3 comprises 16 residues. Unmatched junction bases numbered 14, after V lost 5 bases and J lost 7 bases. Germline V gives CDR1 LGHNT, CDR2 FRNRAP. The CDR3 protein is CASGPAGTAGWNEQFF. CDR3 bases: TGTGCTAGTGGTCCGGCCGGGACAGCAGGGTGGAATGAGCAGTTCTTC.

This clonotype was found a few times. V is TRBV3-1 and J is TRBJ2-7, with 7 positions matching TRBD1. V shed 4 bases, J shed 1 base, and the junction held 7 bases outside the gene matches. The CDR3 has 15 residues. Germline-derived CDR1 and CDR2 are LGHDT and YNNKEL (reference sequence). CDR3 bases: TGTGCCAGCAGCCTAACCGGGACAGATTCCTACGAGCAGTACTTC. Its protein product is CASSLTGTDSYEQYF.

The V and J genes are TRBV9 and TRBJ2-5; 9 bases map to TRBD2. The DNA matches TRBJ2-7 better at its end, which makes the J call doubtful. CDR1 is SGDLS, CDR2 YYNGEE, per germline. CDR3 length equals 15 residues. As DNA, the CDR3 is TGTGCCAGCAGCACATCTAGCGGGAACTCCTACGAGCAGTACTTC. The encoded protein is CASSTSSGNSYEQYF.

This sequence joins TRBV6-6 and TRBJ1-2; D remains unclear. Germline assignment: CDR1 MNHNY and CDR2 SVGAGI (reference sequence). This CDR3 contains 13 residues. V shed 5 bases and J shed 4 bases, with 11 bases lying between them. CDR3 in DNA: TGTGCCAGCAGTGGGGTCGAGGGCTATGGCTACACCTTC. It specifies CASSGVEGYGYTF.

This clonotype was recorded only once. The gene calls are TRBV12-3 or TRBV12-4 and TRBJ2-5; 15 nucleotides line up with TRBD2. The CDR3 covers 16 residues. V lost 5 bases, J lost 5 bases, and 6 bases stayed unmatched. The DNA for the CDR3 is TGTGCCAGCAGTCCCGGACTAGCGGGAGGGTCTGAGACCCAGTACTTC. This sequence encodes CASSPGLAGGSETQYF.

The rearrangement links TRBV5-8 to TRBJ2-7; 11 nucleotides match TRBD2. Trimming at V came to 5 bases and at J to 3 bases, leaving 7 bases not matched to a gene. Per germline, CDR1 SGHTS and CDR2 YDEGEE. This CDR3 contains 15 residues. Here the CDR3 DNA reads TGTGCCAGCAGGTTCTCCGGGACTAGCGGCTACGAGCAGTACTTC. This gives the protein CASRFSGTSGYEQYF.

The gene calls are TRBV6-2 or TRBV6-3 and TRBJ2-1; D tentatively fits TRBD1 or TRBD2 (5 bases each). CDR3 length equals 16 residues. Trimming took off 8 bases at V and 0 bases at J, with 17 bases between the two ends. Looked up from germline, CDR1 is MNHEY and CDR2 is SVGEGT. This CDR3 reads CASGDRRGSSYNEQFF. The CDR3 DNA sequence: TGTGCCAGCGGGGACCGGAGAGGGAGCTCCTACAATGAGCAGTTCTTC.

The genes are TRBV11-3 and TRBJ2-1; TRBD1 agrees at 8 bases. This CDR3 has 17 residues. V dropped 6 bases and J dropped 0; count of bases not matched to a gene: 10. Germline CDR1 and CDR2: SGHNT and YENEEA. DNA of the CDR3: TGTGCCAGCAGTGCCCAAGGGACAGGCTTCTCCTACAATGAGCAGTTCTTC. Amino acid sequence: CASSAQGTGFSYNEQFF.

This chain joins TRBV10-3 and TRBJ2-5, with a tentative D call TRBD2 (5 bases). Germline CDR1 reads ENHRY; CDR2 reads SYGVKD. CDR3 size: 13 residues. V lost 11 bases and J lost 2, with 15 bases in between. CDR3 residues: CAASPEGQETQYF. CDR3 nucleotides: TGTGCCGCATCCCCAGAGGGACAAGAGACCCAGTACTTC.

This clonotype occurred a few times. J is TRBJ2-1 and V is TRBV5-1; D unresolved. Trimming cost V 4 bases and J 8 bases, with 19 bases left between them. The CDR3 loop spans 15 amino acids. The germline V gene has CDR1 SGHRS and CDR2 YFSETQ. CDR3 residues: CASSARPDPRYEQFF. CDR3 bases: TGCGCCAGCAGCGCGAGGCCAGACCCTAGGTATGAGCAGTTCTTC.

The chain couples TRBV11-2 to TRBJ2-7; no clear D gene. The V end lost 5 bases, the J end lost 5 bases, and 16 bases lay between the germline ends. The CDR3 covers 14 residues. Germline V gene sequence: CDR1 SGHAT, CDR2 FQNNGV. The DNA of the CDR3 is TGTGCCAGCAGCCTTAGGGTAGACGTCCACGAGCAGTACTTC. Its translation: CASSLRVDVHEQYF.

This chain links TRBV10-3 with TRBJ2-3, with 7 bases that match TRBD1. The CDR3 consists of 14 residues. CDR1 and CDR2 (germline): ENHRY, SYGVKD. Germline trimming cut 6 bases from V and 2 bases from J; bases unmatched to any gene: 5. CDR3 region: CAIRGTENTDTQYF. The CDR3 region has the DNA TGTGCCATCAGGGGGACAGAGAACACAGATACGCAGTATTTT.

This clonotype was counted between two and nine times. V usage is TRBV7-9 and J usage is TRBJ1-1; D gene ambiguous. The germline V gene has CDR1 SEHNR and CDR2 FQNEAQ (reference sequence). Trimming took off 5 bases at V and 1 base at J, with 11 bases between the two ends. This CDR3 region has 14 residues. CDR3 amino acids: CASSRRTENTEAFF. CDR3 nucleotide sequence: TGTGCCAGCAGCCGAAGGACTGAGAACACTGAAGCTTTCTTT.

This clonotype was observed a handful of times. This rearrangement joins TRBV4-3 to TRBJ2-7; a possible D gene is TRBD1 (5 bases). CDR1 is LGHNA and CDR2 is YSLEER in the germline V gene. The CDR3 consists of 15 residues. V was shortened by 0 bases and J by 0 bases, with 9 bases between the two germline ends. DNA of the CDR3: TGCGCCAGCAGCCAAGACAGGGTCGGCTCCTACGAGCAGTACTTC. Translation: CASSQDRVGSYEQYF.

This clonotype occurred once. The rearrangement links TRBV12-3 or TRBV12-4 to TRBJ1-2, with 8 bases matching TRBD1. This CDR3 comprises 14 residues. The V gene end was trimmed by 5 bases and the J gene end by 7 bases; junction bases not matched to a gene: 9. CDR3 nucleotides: TGTGCCAGCAGTGGGGAACTGACAGGGGCTGGCTACACCTTC. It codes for CASSGELTGAGYTF.

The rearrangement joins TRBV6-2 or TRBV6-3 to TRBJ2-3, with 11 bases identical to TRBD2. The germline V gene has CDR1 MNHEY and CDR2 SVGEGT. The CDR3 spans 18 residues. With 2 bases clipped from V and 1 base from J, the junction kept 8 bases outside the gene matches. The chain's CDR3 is CASSYTTTSGSGTDTQYF. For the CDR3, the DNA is TGTGCCAGCAGTTACACCACCACTAGCGGGAGTGGCACAGATACGCAGTATTTT.

The CDR3 region has the DNA TGTGCCAGCAGGGTTACAGGGAGAGAGACCCAGTACTTC. Its translation is CASRVTGRETQYF. The genes are TRBV6-1 and TRBJ2-5, with D possibly matching TRBD1 (6 bases). V lost 6 bases, J lost 4 bases, and 12 bases lay in between. Germline V gene data show CDR1 as MNHNS and CDR2 as SASEGT. The CDR3 is 13 amino acids.